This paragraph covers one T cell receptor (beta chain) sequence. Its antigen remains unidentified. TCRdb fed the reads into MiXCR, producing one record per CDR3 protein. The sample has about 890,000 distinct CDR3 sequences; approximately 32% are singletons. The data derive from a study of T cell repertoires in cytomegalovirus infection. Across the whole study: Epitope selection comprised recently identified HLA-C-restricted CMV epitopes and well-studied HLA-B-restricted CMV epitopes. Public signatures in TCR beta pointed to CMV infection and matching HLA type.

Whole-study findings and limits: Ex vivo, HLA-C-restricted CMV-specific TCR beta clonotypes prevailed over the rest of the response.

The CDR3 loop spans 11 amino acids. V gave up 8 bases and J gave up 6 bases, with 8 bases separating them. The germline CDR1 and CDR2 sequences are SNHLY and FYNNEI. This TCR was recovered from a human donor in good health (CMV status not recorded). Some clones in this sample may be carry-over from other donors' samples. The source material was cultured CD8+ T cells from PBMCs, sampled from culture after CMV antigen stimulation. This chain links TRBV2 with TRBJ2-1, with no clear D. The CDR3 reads CASALGNEQFF. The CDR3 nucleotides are TGTGCCAGCGCCCTGGGCAATGAGCAGTTCTTC.